The clone carrying this T cell receptor (beta chain) came up a few times. The data are from a study of spatial heterogeneity in lung cancer. Overall study context: On average, each unique TCR and UMI combination appeared more than ten times in raw reads.

CDR3 length equals 18 residues. From germline, CDR1 is MGHRA and CDR2 YSYEKL. With 0 bases removed from V and 3 bases from J, the gap between germline ends came to 17 bases. Sample time point: sample taken at primary tumor resection. The input material, whole RNA from tumor, nontumor lung or frozen PBMC, was sequenced unsorted. TCRdb recomputed calls from the 5' RACE reads with MiXCR, one row per CDR3 protein. The repertoire holds tens of thousands of distinct CDR3 sequences, with less than 9% as singletons. The TCR comes from a female donor with early-stage non-small cell lung cancer. The V gene is TRBV4-1, the J gene TRBJ1-4, with D perhaps matching TRBD1 (5 bases). The source material was PBMCs, sampled at surgery. The CDR3 DNA is TGCGCCAGCAGCCAAGAGGGAACAGGAGGGTTGCCTAATGAAAAACTGTTTTTT. This sequence encodes CASSQEGTGGLPNEKLFF.